These T cell receptor beta chains were read from a single sample in a study of cytomegalovirus exposure and HLA in healthy donors. The repertoire was sequenced with immunoSEQ multiplex PCR; TCRdb's copy has only in-frame clones and lacks some. Here the sample spans 100,000 to 150,000 clones, about 78% being singletons. Sequencing was performed on PBMCs. These receptors were collected from a man aged 25 to 40 in good health and CMV-seronegative. Both conserved end residues are part of each CDR3. A D gene is named only where the DNA matches it firmly. Size values are once, few and many counts, or a class for expanded clones, and some rows have none.

TRBV5-1	TRBJ1-1	NA	TRBD1	14	CASSLVGQGAEAFF	TGCGCCAGCAGCTTGGTCGGGCAGGGGGCTGAAGCTTTCTTT
TRBV9	TRBJ1-2	NA	TRBD1	15	CASSPQVQGGGGYTF	TGTGCCAGCAGCCCCCAAGTACAGGGGGGCGGTGGCTACACCTTC
TRBV5-4	TRBJ2-5	NA	NA	14	CASSLDQVGETQYF	TGTGCCAGCAGCTTGGACCAGGTGGGAGAGACCCAGTACTTC
TRBV10-3	TRBJ2-7	NA	TRBD1	16	CAISDPGQGRTDEQYF	TGTGCCATCAGTGATCCCGGACAGGGAAGGACAGACGAGCAGTACTTC
TRBV5-4	TRBJ1-1	NA	NA	14	CASSWGGLNTEAFF	TGTGCCAGCAGCTGGGGGGGGCTGAACACTGAAGCTTTCTTT
TRBV5-4	TRBJ2-5	NA	TRBD1	14	CASSFGTEKETQYF	TGTGCCAGCAGCTTCGGGACAGAGAAAGAGACCCAGTACTTC
TRBV7-9	TRBJ2-1	NA	TRBD1	15	CASSRQGPGVNEQFF	TGTGCCAGCAGCCGACAGGGGCCGGGCGTAAATGAGCAGTTCTTC
TRBV2	TRBJ1-1	NA	NA	14	CASTRRPENTEAFF	TGTGCCAGCACCCGGAGGCCAGAGAACACTGAAGCTTTCTTT
TRBV6-1	TRBJ1-1	NA	TRBD1	16	CASSELSGTGATEAFF	TGTGCCAGCAGTGAACTCTCCGGGACAGGGGCGACTGAAGCTTTCTTT
TRBV9	TRBJ2-1	NA	TRBD2	13	CASSVGGGNEQFF	TGTGCCAGCAGCGTAGGGGGAGGGAATGAGCAGTTCTTC
TRBV6-5	TRBJ1-2	NA	NA	14	CASSYADTNYGYTF	TGTGCCAGCAGTTACGCCGACACAAACTATGGCTACACCTTC
TRBV5-4	TRBJ2-7	once	NA	15	CASSLVAGEPYEQYF	TGTGCCAGCAGCTTGGTGGCAGGGGAGCCCTACGAGCAGTACTTC
TRBV7-9	TRBJ1-5	NA	NA	14	CASSRTGSNQPQHF	TGTGCCAGCAGCCGCACGGGGAGCAATCAGCCCCAGCATTTT
TRBV10-3	TRBJ1-2	NA	NA	13	CAISEFRDNHLDF	TGTGCCATCAGTGAGTTTCGAGACAATCATCTGGACTTC
TRBV19	TRBJ2-1	NA	TRBD2	15	CASTSGGGVGHEQFF	TGTGCCAGTACTAGCGGGGGGGGTGTGGGTCATGAGCAGTTCTTC
TRBV19	TRBJ1-5	NA	TRBD1	17	CASRNLLGQGYSQPQHF	TGTGCCAGTAGAAATTTGTTGGGACAGGGGTATAGTCAGCCCCAGCATTTT
TRBV7-9	TRBJ2-1	NA	NA	15	CASSLPGKSYNEQFF	TGTGCCAGCAGCTTACCCGGGAAATCCTACAATGAGCAGTTCTTC
TRBV7-2	TRBJ2-1	few	NA	14	CASSLARVENEQFF	TGTGCCAGCAGCTTAGCCAGGGTTGAAAATGAGCAGTTCTTC
TRBV9	TRBJ1-2	NA	NA	14	CASSVGGPNYGYTF	TGTGCCAGCAGCGTAGGGGGCCCTAACTATGGCTACACCTTC
TRBV4-2	TRBJ1-6	NA	TRBD1	15	CASSQVSTGGSPLHF	TGTGCCAGCAGCCAAGTAAGTACAGGGGGTTCACCCCTCCACTTT
TRBV5-4	TRBJ1-1	NA	TRBD1	12	CASSFRGAEAFF	TGTGCCAGCAGCTTCAGGGGGGCTGAAGCTTTCTTT
TRBV6-5	TRBJ2-3	once	NA	12	CASSSTTDTQYF	TGTGCCAGCAGTTCTACCACAGATACGCAGTATTTT
TRBV28	TRBJ2-7	few	NA	13	CASSFNWSHEQYF	TGTGCCAGCAGTTTCAACTGGTCGCACGAGCAGTACTTC
TRBV5-1	TRBJ2-7	NA	TRBD2	14	CASSQGGGSYEQYF	TGCGCCAGCAGCCAAGGCGGGGGCTCCTACGAGCAGTACTTC
TRBV19	TRBJ1-5	NA	NA	16	CASTEHRVDRNQPQHF	TGTGCCAGTACCGAGCACAGGGTGGACCGCAATCAGCCCCAGCATTTT
TRBV7-3	TRBJ1-3	NA	NA	15	CASSLGLSSGNTIYF	TGTGCCAGCAGCTTAGGTCTGAGCTCTGGAAACACCATATATTTT
TRBV7-2	TRBJ1-1	NA	NA	14	CASSLRSLNTEAFF	TGTGCCAGCAGCCTCCGTTCCCTGAACACTGAAGCTTTCTTT
TRBV5-4	TRBJ2-3	NA	TRBD1	17	CASNPPGTGPSTDTQYF	TGTGCCAGCAACCCTCCCGGGACAGGTCCTAGCACAGATACGCAGTATTTT
TRBV9	TRBJ2-3	NA	TRBD2	16	CASSALAGGQGDTQYF	TGTGCCAGCAGCGCACTAGCGGGGGGGCAAGGAGATACGCAGTATTTT
TRBV6-1	TRBJ2-1	NA	TRBD2	12	CASSSGLTEQFF	TGTGCCAGCAGTTCGGGACTAACTGAGCAGTTCTTC
TRBV10-1	TRBJ2-3	NA	TRBD2	15	CASSAGLAGTDTQYF	TGCGCCAGCAGCGCGGGACTAGCGGGCACAGATACGCAGTATTTT
TRBV9	TRBJ1-1	few	TRBD1	16	CASSAPDRVRKTEAFF	TGTGCCAGCAGCGCCCCTGACAGGGTACGAAAAACTGAAGCTTTCTTT
TRBV28	TRBJ1-3	NA	NA	11	CASRGENTIYF	TGTGCCAGCAGAGGGGAAAACACCATATATTTT
TRBV9	TRBJ1-2	NA	TRBD1	15	CASSATGAWSFGYTF	TGTGCCAGCAGCGCGACAGGGGCCTGGTCGTTTGGCTACACCTTC
TRBV9	TRBJ2-1	NA	NA	15	CASSVGGQYSDEQFF	TGTGCCAGCAGCGTAGGTGGACAGTACAGCGATGAGCAGTTCTTC
TRBV11-3	TRBJ2-5	NA	NA	14	CASSSPGFQETQYF	TGTGCCAGCAGCTCGCCGGGATTTCAAGAGACCCAGTACTTC